The 4 T cell receptor beta chains below come from one sample, sequenced in a study of T cell responses to AZD1222 COVID-19 vaccine (dated by TCRdb to 2020 to 2023). The receptor library was made with the immunoSEQ multiplex PCR assay. TCRdb mirrors the immuneACCESS table, restricted to in-frame sequences. Some clones are absent from its copies; in checked studies, under half trace to an unresolved V gene, and the reason for the others is unknown. The sample profile shows some 99,000 clones; approximately 85% of them were found once. The biggest ten clones account for about 13% of the sample. The sample's time point, from its label and the paper: baseline before first vaccination. The treatment or condition label here, explained by the study, means: meningococcal conjugate vaccine given as trial control. The input for sequencing was peripheral blood, taken on day 0 of MenACWY control vaccination. The origin of the receptors is an adult in good health.

The chain has TRBV9 and TRBJ2-3, with TRBD2 matching 11 bases. Trimming removed 4 bases from V and 2 bases from J; junction bases left unmatched: 6. Germline loops: CDR1 SGDLS, CDR2 YYNGEE. The CDR3 is 16 residues long. The CDR3 sequence is CASSPRLAGSTDTQYF. CDR3 DNA: TGTGCCAGCAGCCCCCGACTAGCGGGGTCCACAGATACGCAGTATTTT.

The chain uses TRBV12-3 or TRBV12-4 and TRBJ1-1; D is perhaps TRBD1 (5 bases). This CDR3 region has 12 residues. Trimming removed 4 bases at V and 4 bases at J, with 7 bases between. The CDR3 region is CASSSDSTEAFF. For the CDR3, the DNA is TGTGCCAGCAGTTCCGACAGCACTGAAGCTTTCTTT.

This chain uses TRBV2 with TRBJ1-2, with D possibly being TRBD1 (6 bases). V was shortened by 2 bases and J by 7 bases, with 11 bases between the two germline ends. The CDR3 length is 13 residues. CDR1 is SNHLY, CDR2 FYNNEI, per germline. CDR3 region: CASSEMGGGGYTF. CDR3 nucleotides: TGTGCCAGCAGTGAAATGGGGGGCGGTGGCTACACCTTC.

The chain carries TRBV7-9 and TRBJ2-1, with 10 nucleotides matching TRBD2. CDR3 size: 18 residues. Germline CDR1 SEHNR, CDR2 FQNEAQ (reference sequence). V shed 5 bases and J 5 bases; nucleotides not matched to a gene: 15. Written as DNA, the CDR3 is TGTGCCAGCAGCGCAGACCTTTCATGGACTAGCGGAGACAATGAGCAGTTCTTC. Its protein product is CASSADLSWTSGDNEQFF.